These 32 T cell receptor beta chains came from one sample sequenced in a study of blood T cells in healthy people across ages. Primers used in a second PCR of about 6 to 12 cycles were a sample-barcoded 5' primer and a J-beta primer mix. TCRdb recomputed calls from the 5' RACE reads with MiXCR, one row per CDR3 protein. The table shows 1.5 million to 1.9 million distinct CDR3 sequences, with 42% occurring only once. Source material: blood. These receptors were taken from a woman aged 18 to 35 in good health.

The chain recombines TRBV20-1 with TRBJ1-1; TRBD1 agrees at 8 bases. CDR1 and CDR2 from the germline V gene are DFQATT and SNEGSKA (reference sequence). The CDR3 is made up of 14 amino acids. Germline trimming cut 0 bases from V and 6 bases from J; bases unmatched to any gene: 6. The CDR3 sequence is CSARDAGGYAEAFF. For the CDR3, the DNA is TGCAGTGCTAGAGATGCAGGGGGCTACGCTGAAGCTTTCTTT.

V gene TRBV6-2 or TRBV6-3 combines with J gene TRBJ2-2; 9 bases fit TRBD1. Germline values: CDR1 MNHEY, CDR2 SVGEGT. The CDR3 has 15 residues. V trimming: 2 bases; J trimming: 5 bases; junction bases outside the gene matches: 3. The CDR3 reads CASSYLGTGTGELFF. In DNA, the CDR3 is TGTGCCAGCAGTTACCTTGGGACAGGGACCGGGGAGCTGTTTTTT.

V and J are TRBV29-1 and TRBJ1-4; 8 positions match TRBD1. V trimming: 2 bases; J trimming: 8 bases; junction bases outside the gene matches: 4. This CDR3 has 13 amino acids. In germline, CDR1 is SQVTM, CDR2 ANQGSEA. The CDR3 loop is CSVEQGASEKLFF. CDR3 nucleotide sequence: TGCAGCGTTGAACAGGGGGCCAGCGAAAAACTGTTTTTT.

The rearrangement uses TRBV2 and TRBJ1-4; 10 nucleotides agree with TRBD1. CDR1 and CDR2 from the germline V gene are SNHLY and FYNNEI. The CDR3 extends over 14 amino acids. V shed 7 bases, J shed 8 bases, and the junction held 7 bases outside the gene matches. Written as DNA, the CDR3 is TGTGCCAGCAATCTCCTGGACAGGGGGGAAAAACTGTTTTTT. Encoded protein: CASNLLDRGEKLFF.

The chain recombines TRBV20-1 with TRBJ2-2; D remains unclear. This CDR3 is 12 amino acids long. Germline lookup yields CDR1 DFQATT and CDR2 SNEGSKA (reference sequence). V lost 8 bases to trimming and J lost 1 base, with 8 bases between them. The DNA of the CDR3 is TGCAGTAGCTGGGAGAACACCGGGGAGCTGTTTTTT. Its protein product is CSSWENTGELFF.

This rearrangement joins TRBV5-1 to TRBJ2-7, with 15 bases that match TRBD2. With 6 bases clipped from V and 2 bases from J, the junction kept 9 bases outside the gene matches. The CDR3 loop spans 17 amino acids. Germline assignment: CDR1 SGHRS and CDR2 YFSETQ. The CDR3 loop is CASIWGTSGRRTYEQYF. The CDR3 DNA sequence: TGCGCCAGCATCTGGGGGACTAGCGGGAGGAGAACCTACGAGCAGTACTTC.

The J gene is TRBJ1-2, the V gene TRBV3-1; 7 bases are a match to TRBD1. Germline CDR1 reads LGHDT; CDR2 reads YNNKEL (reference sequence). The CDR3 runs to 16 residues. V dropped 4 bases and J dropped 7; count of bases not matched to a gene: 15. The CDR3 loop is CASSRGTVEGGGGYTF. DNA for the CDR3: TGTGCCAGCAGCCGAGGGACAGTGGAGGGAGGTGGTGGCTACACCTTC.

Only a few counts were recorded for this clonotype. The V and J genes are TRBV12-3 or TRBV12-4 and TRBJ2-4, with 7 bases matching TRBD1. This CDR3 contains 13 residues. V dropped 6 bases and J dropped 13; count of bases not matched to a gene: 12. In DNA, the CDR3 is TGTGCCAGCAGCGCGACAGGGAAAAACGTGCAGTACTTC. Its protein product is CASSATGKNVQYF.

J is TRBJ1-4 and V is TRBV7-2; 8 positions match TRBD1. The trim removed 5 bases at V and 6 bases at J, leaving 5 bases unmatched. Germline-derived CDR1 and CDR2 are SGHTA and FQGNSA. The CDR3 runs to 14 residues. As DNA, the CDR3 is TGTGCCAGCAGCCTCGACAGGGGTCATGAAAAACTGTTTTTT. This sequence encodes CASSLDRGHEKLFF.

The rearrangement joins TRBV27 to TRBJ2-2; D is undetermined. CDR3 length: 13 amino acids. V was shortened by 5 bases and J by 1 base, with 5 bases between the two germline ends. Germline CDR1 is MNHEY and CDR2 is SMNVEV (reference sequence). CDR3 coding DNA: TGTGCCAGCAGTGCCAGGAACACCGGGGAGCTGTTTTTT. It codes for CASSARNTGELFF.

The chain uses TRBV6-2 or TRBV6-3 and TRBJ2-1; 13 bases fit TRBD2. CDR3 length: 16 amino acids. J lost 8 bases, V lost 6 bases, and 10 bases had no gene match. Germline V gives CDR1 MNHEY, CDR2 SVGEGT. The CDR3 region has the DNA TGTGCCAGCAGGACGACTAGCGGGGGGCCCCTCGATGAGCAGTTCTTC. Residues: CASRTTSGGPLDEQFF.

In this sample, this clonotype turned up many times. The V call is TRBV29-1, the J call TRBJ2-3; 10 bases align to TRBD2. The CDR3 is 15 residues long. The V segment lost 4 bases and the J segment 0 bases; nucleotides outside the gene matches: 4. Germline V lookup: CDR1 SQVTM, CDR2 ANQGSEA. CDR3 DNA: TGCAGCGTTGGGAGGACTAGCGGAAGCACAGATACGCAGTATTTT. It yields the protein CSVGRTSGSTDTQYF.

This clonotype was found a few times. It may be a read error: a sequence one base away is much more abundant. The CDR3 protein is CASSLGRAGGETQYF. The CDR3 DNA sequence: TGTGCCAGCAGTTTAGGACGAGCGGGGGGAGAGACCCAGTACTTC. The chain combines TRBV12-3 or TRBV12-4 with TRBJ2-5, with TRBD2 identical over 9 bases. Losses at the gene ends were 1 base for V and 4 bases for J; bases not matched to a gene: 4. The CDR3 runs 15 residues.

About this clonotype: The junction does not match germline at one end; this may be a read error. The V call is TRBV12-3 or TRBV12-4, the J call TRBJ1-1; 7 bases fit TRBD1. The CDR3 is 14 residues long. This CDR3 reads CASSLGRDRDGAFF. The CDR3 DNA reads TGTGCCAGCAGCTTAGGTCGGGACAGAGATGGAGCTTTCTTT.

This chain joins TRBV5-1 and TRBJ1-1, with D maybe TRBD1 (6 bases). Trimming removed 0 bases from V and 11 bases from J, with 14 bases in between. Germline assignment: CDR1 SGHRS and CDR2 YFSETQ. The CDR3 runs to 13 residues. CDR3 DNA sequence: TGCGCCAGCAGCTTGGACAGGGCGTCTGTCGCTTTCTTT. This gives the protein CASSLDRASVAFF.

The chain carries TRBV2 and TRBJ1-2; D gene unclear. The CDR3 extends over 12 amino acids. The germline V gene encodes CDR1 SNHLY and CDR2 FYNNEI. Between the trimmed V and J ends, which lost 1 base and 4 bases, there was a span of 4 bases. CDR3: CASSEVAYGYTF. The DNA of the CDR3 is TGTGCCAGCAGTGAAGTCGCCTATGGCTACACCTTC. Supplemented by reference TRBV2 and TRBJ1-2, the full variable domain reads EPEVTQTPSHQVTQMGQEVILRCVPISNHLYFYWYRQILGQKVEFLVSFYNNEISEKSEIFDDQFSVERPDGSNFTLKIRSTKLEDSAMYFCASSEVAYGYTFGSGTRLTVV.

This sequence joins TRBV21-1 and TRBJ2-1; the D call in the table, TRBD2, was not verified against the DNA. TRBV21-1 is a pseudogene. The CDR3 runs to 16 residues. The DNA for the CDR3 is TGTGCCAGCAGCACGAAAAAGGGACTAGCCGACAATGAGCAGTTCTTC. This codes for CASSTKKGLADNEQFF.

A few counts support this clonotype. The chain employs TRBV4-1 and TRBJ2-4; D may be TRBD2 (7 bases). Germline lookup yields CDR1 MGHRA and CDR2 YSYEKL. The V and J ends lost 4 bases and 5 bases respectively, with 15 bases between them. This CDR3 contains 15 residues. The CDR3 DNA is TGCGCCAGCAGCCCTGGGGGGGGGCGGGAAAACATTCAGTACTTC. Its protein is CASSPGGGRENIQYF.

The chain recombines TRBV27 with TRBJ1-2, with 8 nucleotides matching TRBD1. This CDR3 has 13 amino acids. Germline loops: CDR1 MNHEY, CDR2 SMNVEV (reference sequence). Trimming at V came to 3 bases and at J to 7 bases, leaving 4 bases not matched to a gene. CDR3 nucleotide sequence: TGTGCCAGCAGTTTGGGCAGGGGGCTTGGCTACACCTTC. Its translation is CASSLGRGLGYTF.

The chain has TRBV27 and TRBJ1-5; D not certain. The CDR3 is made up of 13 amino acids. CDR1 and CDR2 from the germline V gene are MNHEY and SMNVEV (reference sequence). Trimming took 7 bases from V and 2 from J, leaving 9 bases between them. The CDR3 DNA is TGTGCCAGCAACCCCGGGGGCAATCAGCCCCAGCATTTT. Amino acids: CASNPGGNQPQHF.

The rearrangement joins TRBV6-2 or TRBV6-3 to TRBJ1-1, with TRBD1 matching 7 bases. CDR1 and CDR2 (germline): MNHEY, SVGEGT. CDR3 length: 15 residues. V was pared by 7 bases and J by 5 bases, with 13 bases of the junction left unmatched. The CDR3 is CASTLRAGGRTEAFF. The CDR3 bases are TGTGCCAGCACCCTACGGGCAGGGGGAAGGACTGAAGCTTTCTTT.

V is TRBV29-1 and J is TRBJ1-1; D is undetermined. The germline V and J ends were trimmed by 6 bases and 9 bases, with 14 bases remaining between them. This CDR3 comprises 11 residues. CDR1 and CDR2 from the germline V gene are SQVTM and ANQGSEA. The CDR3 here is CSVAPDGKAFF. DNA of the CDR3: TGCAGCGTGGCTCCCGACGGAAAAGCTTTCTTT.

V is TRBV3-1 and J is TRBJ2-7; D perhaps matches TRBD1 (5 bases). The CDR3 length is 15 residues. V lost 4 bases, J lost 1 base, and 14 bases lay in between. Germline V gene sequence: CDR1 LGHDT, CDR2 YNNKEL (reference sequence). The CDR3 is CASSLDRYQSYEQYF. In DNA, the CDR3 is TGTGCCAGCAGCCTAGACAGATACCAATCCTACGAGCAGTACTTC.

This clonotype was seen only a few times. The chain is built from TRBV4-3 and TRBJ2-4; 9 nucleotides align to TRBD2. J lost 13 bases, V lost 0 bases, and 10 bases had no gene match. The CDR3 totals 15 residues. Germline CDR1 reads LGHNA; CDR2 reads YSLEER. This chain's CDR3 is CASSQDWASGNEQYF. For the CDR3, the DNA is TGCGCCAGCAGCCAAGATTGGGCTAGCGGGAATGAGCAGTACTTC.

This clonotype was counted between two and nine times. The CDR3 region is CASSVVLSDEQFF. The CDR3 DNA reads as TGCGCCAGCTCGGTGGTGCTTAGCGATGAGCAGTTCTTC. The chain links TRBV4-3 to TRBJ2-1; a possible D gene is TRBD2 (5 bases). Germline CDR1 is LGHNA and CDR2 is YSLEER. Trimming took off 8 bases at V and 8 bases at J, with 16 bases between the two ends. There are 13 residues in the CDR3.

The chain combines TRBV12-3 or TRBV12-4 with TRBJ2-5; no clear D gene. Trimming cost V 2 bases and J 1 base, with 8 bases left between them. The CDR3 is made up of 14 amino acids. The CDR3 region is CASSLTLPQETQYF. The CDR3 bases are TGTGCCAGCAGTTTAACCCTACCCCAAGAGACCCAGTACTTC.

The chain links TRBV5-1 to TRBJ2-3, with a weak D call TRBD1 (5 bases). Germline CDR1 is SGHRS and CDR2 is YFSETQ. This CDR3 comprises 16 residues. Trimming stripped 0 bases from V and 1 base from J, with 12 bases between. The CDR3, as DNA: TGCGCCAGCAGCTTGGCTCAGGGTCTCCGCACAGATACGCAGTATTTT. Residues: CASSLAQGLRTDTQYF.

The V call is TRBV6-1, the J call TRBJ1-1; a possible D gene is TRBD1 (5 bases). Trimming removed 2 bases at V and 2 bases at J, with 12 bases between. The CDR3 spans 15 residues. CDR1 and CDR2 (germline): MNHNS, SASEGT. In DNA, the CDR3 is TGTGCCAGCAGTGAATGGGGGGACCCAAACACTGAAGCTTTCTTT. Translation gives CASSEWGDPNTEAFF.

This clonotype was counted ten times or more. CDR3: CASSLAGLGETQYF. The CDR3 DNA is TGTGCCAGCAGCTTAGCAGGACTGGGTGAGACCCAGTACTTC. V is TRBV7-2 and J is TRBJ2-5, with TRBD2 as a possible D gene (5 bases). V was trimmed by 0 bases and J by 5 bases, leaving 10 bases between them. Germline assignment: CDR1 SGHTA and CDR2 FQGNSA. The CDR3 has 14 residues.

The CDR3 DNA sequence: TGCAGTGCTAGAGATGGGGACTATCCAGATACGCAGTATTTT. Amino acids: CSARDGDYPDTQYF. The J gene is TRBJ2-3, the V gene TRBV20-1; 7 bases align to TRBD2. CDR3 length: 14 residues. Germline CDR1 is DFQATT and CDR2 is SNEGSKA (reference sequence). The ends lost 0 bases at V and 4 bases at J; junction bases unmatched: 4.

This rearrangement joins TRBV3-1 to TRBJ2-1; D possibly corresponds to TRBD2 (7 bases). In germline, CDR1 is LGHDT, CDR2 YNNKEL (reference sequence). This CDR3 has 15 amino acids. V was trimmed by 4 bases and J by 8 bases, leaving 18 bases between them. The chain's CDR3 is CASSPRWGGPDEQFF. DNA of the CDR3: TGTGCCAGCAGCCCCCGTTGGGGGGGCCCGGATGAGCAGTTCTTC.

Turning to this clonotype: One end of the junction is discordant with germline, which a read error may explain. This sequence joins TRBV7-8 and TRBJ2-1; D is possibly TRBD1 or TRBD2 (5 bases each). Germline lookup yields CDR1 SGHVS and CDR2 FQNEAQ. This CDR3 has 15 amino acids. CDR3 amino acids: CASSLAPRGYNEQFF. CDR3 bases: TGTGCCAGCAGCCTAGCCCCAAGGGGATACAATGAGCAGTTCTTC.